These 11 T cell receptor beta chains were all obtained from the same sample, sequenced in a study of cytomegalovirus exposure and HLA in healthy donors. Vbeta (60) and Jbeta (13) primers were used in the PCR. Clones were read by immunoSEQ multiplex PCR, and TCRdb kept only the in-frame ones, dropping some. The sample yields fewer than 90,000 clones, about 76% seen once. Sequencing was carried out using PBMCs. Receptors originate from a man aged 25 to 40 in good health and CMV-seropositive.

V gene TRBV7-6 combines with J gene TRBJ1-4; tentative D call: TRBD1 (6 bases). Trimming cost V 0 bases and J 0 bases, with 11 bases left between them. The germline V gene encodes CDR1 SGHVS and CDR2 FNYEAQ. The CDR3 runs to 17 residues. The CDR3 is CASSLALRGATNEKLFF. CDR3 nucleotides: TGTGCCAGCAGCTTAGCGCTCAGGGGAGCAACTAATGAAAAACTGTTTTTT.

This clone was counted between two and nine times. The chain uses TRBV19 and TRBJ1-1, with TRBD1 matching over 7 bases. V lost 1 base and J lost 1; bases outside the gene matches: 9. The V gene's germline CDR1 is LNHDA and CDR2 SQIVND (reference sequence). The CDR3 spans 17 residues. CDR3 in amino acids: CASSIVVPGQANTEAFF. The CDR3, as DNA: TGTGCCAGTAGTATAGTCGTCCCCGGACAGGCGAACACTGAAGCTTTCTTT.

The count of this clone is one. Other DNA sequences in the same sample also yield this CDR3. The CDR3 reads CASSRGGGVHSPLHF. CDR3 bases: TGTGCCAGCAGCCGGGGGGGCGGGGTGCATTCACCCCTCCACTTT. This chain uses TRBV11-2 with TRBJ1-6, with a possible D match to TRBD1 (6 bases). Germline V lookup: CDR1 SGHAT, CDR2 FQNNGV. With 5 bases removed from V and 8 bases from J, the gap between germline ends came to 16 bases. This CDR3 has 15 amino acids.

CDR3 sequence: CSAVTSGGYNEQFF. The CDR3 DNA reads TGCAGCGCTGTAACTAGCGGGGGCTACAATGAGCAGTTCTTC. The rearrangement links TRBV29-1 to TRBJ2-1, with 11 bases fitting TRBD2. This CDR3 has 14 residues. With V trimmed by 7 bases and J by 3 bases, 5 bases remained unmatched. The V gene's germline CDR1 is SQVTM and CDR2 ANQGSEA.

This chain connects TRBV4-1 to TRBJ2-2; 9 nucleotides match TRBD2. This CDR3 has 18 residues. Germline V gene lookup returns CDR1 MGHRA and CDR2 YSYEKL. The V gene end was trimmed by 3 bases and the J gene end by 7 bases; junction bases not matched to a gene: 15. The CDR3 region has the DNA TGCGCCAGCAGCCACTCCTACATACGCGGGGGGGGCGGCGGGGAGCTGTTTTTT. Residues: CASSHSYIRGGGGGELFF.

This clone has only one observation. The V and J genes are TRBV5-1 and TRBJ1-2; a weak D match, TRBD1 (6 bases). The CDR3 extends over 12 amino acids. V lost 2 bases and J 6 bases, leaving 8 bases between the germline ends. From germline, CDR1 is SGHRS and CDR2 YFSETQ. The CDR3 region is CASSLTGNGYTF. CDR3 DNA: TGCGCCAGCAGCTTAACAGGGAATGGCTACACCTTC.

V is TRBV9 and J is TRBJ1-1; TRBD1 matches at 7 bases. Germline CDR1 SGDLS, CDR2 YYNGEE. This CDR3 is built from 14 residues. Germline trimming cut 2 bases from V and 6 bases from J; bases unmatched to any gene: 7. CDR3 bases: TGTGCCAGCAGCGTGGGACAGAAGACGCCTGAAGCTTTCTTT. Residues: CASSVGQKTPEAFF.

The chain uses TRBV2 and TRBJ1-6; weak D call: TRBD1 (6 bases). The V end was cut by 4 bases, the J end by 6 bases, with 13 bases between. The CDR3 is made up of 15 amino acids. Per germline, CDR1 SNHLY and CDR2 FYNNEI. The CDR3 sequence: CASSVLAGANSPLHF. In DNA form, the CDR3 reads TGTGCCAGCAGTGTCCTGGCAGGGGCTAATTCACCCCTCCACTTT.

The chain has TRBV28 and TRBJ1-3; 9 bases align to TRBD1. CDR3 length: 17 amino acids. Germline V gene lookup returns CDR1 MDHEN and CDR2 SYDVKM. J lost 4 bases, V lost 4 bases, and 11 bases had no gene match. CDR3: CASSSRDRVNFGNTIYF. For the CDR3, the DNA is TGTGCCAGCAGTTCCCGGGACAGGGTTAATTTCGGAAACACCATATATTTT.

V usage is TRBV7-9 and J usage is TRBJ1-4, with TRBD1 identical over 7 bases. Germline loops: CDR1 SEHNR, CDR2 FQNEAQ (reference sequence). The CDR3 is made up of 12 amino acids. This CDR3 reads CSRQGTNEKLFF. The CDR3 coding sequence is TGTTCCCGACAGGGAACTAATGAAAAACTGTTTTTT.

V is TRBV7-2 and J is TRBJ2-1, with 8 bases that match TRBD2. CDR3 length: 15 residues. CDR1 SGHTA and CDR2 FQGNSA come from the germline V gene. With V trimmed by 2 bases and J by 4 bases, 4 bases remained unmatched. CDR3 amino acids: CASSLSASGYNEQFF. The CDR3 DNA reads TGTGCCAGCAGCTTATCCGCTAGCGGGTACAATGAGCAGTTCTTC.